The source of this T cell receptor beta chain is a study of cytomegalovirus exposure and HLA in healthy donors. Study observations and caveats: It emerged from a later analysis that several of the most significant clusters appeared to be linked to common viral pathogens.

About this clone itself: Its specificity is not known.

PCR amplification relied on 60 Vbeta primers (plus 13 Jbeta primers). Assay: immunoSEQ multiplex PCR; the TCRdb copy retains only in-frame clones and omits some. There are 85,000 to 120,000 clones in the sample; 70% to 85% occur only once, and 3.5% to 4% lies in the top ten. Germline V gene lookup returns CDR1 MDHEN and CDR2 SYDVKM. The CDR3 has 17 amino acids. Losses at the gene ends were 8 bases for V and 5 bases for J; bases not matched to a gene: 18. This receptor was identified in a man aged 60 to 69 in good health and CMV-seronegative. The source material was PBMCs. V is TRBV28 and J is TRBJ2-5, with 9 bases that match TRBD2. CDR3 sequence (DNA): TGTGCCAGCGGTTCTTTAGCGGGGGCCTCGATGAAGGAGACCCAGTACTTC. Protein sequence: CASGSLAGASMKETQYF.